The sequence of this T cell receptor (beta chain) was determined in a study of blood T cell repertoires in COVID-19. About the study: Samples taken during acute and convalescent COVID-19 were collected in the United States, Italy and Spain. PBMCs, B-cell-depleted T cells, or T cells were the source of the cDNA or gDNA that made up the material.

Authors' analysis steps: The authors estimated nucleated cell counts from reference gene primer amplification. Sequencing was performed with immunoSEQ multiplex PCR; in TCRdb, only in-frame clones are kept and a portion is missing. V and J calls and clone size are copied from that table; D and trimming were computed from the DNA. This table holds approximately 110,000 clones, 60% to 85% found once. Looked up from germline, CDR1 is SGHVS and CDR2 is FQNEAQ. This CDR3 spans 15 amino acids. V was clipped by 4 bases and J by 3 bases, with 13 bases between them. Sequencing was carried out using peripheral blood. This clonotype originated in a human donor with acute or convalescent COVID-19. The donor label of this sample is uncertain. The chain links TRBV7-8 to TRBJ1-5; possibly TRBD1 for D (6 bases). The CDR3 DNA sequence: TGTGCCAGCAGCTGGATGGGGGCTCCCAATCAGCCCCAGCATTTT. Residues: CASSWMGAPNQPQHF.